A single sample gave rise to the 14 T cell receptor beta chains below, sequenced in a study of PD-L1 blockade in urothelial cancer. TCRdb's copy holds only in-frame clones and misses some; the assay was immunoSEQ multiplex PCR. This sample carries about 95,000 clones, around 87% of them seen once, and the ten largest clones take 2% to 2.5%. Time point of the sample: pretreatment peripheral blood. The sequencing here drew on PBMCs, taken around atezolizumab (anti-PD-L1) treatment. These receptors were collected from a man in his fifties or sixties with urothelial cancer.

This chain uses TRBV4-2 with TRBJ1-2; tentatively, D is TRBD1 (6 bases). V lost 3 bases to trimming and J lost 5 bases, with 16 bases between them. Germline loops: CDR1 LGHNA, CDR2 YNFKEQ. The CDR3 is 15 residues long. DNA for the CDR3: TGTGCCAGCAGCCAGGCCCTGGGAGGGGGGTATGGCTACACCTTC. This codes for CASSQALGGGYGYTF.

The count of this clone is one. V gene TRBV14 combines with J gene TRBJ2-5, with 7 bases lining up with TRBD2. CDR1 SGHDN and CDR2 FVKESK come from the germline V gene. This CDR3 contains 12 residues. J was trimmed by 4 bases and V by 8 bases; bases with no gene match: 4. CDR3 in amino acids: CASLTGGETQYF. In DNA, the CDR3 is TGTGCCAGCCTTACGGGAGGAGAGACCCAGTACTTC.

The chain uses TRBV28 and TRBJ2-7, with D perhaps TRBD2 (5 bases). The length of the CDR3 is 17 residues. The V end was cut by 8 bases, the J end by 0 bases, with 23 bases between. Germline values: CDR1 MDHEN, CDR2 SYDVKM. CDR3 in DNA: TGTGCCAGCTGCCCTAGTAGTAGCAGGAGGAGCTCCTACGAGCAGTACTTC. Translation: CASCPSSSRRSSYEQYF.

This clone is a singleton in its sample. The genes are TRBV5-1 and TRBJ1-2; weak D call: TRBD1 (5 bases). With 4 bases removed from V and 4 bases from J, the gap between germline ends came to 11 bases. This CDR3 spans 13 amino acids. Germline lookup yields CDR1 SGHRS and CDR2 YFSETQ. The CDR3 nucleotides read TGCGCCAGCAGCGAGACAGTATCCTATGGCTACACCTTC. This translates into CASSETVSYGYTF.

The chain couples TRBV18 to TRBJ2-1; 10 bases match TRBD2. CDR1 is KGHSH and CDR2 is LQKENI in the germline V gene. This CDR3 has 14 amino acids. J was trimmed by 5 bases and V by 3 bases; bases with no gene match: 1. CDR3 sequence: CASSPGLANNEQFF. The CDR3, as DNA: TGTGCCAGCTCACCGGGACTAGCGAACAATGAGCAGTTCTTC. Based on the CDR3 plus reference TRBV18 and TRBJ2-1, the full variable domain is NAGVMQNPRHLVRRRGQEARLRCSPMKGHSHVYWYRQLPEEGLKFMVYLQKENIIDESGMPKERFSAEFPKEGPSILRIQQVVRGDSAAYFCASSPGLANNEQFFGPGTRLTVL.

J is TRBJ2-5 and V is TRBV7-2; 14 positions agree with TRBD2. With 5 bases clipped from V and 1 base from J, the junction kept 9 bases outside the gene matches. The CDR3 has 18 residues. The V gene's germline CDR1 is SGHTA and CDR2 FQGNSA. The CDR3 spells CASSAGLAGGSRQETQYF. DNA of the CDR3: TGTGCCAGCAGCGCCGGACTAGCGGGGGGCTCGCGCCAAGAGACCCAGTACTTC.

The rearrangement uses TRBV4-3 and TRBJ2-1; 7 bases map to TRBD2. Germline lookup yields CDR1 LGHNA and CDR2 YSLEER. With 4 bases clipped from V and 2 bases from J, the junction kept 8 bases outside the gene matches. The CDR3 has 16 residues. The CDR3, as DNA: TGCGCCAGCAGCCGCCAACCCACTAGCGCCTACAATGAGCAGTTCTTC. It specifies CASSRQPTSAYNEQFF.

The rearrangement joins TRBV23-1 to TRBJ1-2; D not certain. TRBV23-1 is an ORF, and what it does is uncertain. The CDR3 covers 16 residues. Trimming stripped 7 bases from V and 4 bases from J, with 22 bases between. CDR3 in DNA: TGCGCCAGCACCGAAGAAGGCGGGTTCGATGGCTATGGCTACACCTTC. Translation gives CASTEEGGFDGYGYTF.

The chain links TRBV30 to TRBJ2-7, with a weak D call TRBD1 (5 bases). Trimming removed 3 bases at V and 1 base at J, with 10 bases between. This CDR3 spans 13 amino acids. From germline, CDR1 is GTSNPN and CDR2 SVGIG (reference sequence). The CDR3 reads CAWRLQGSYEQYF. The CDR3, as DNA: TGTGCCTGGAGATTGCAGGGTTCCTACGAGCAGTACTTC.

The chain has TRBV5-1 and TRBJ2-2, with D unresolved. The CDR3 totals 13 residues. The V and J ends lost 5 bases and 3 bases respectively, with 8 bases between them. Germline V CDR1 and CDR2: SGHRS, YFSETQ. CDR3 bases: TGCGCCAGCAGTGATACGGACACCGGGGAGCTGTTTTTT. Protein sequence: CASSDTDTGELFF.

The V and J genes are TRBV6-5 and TRBJ1-1, with TRBD1 as a possible D gene (5 bases). Germline V gene sequence: CDR1 MNHEY, CDR2 SVGAGI. CDR3 size: 12 residues. V shed 2 bases and J shed 5 bases, with 6 bases lying between them. The DNA for the CDR3 is TGTGCCAGCAGTTACAAGGGGACTGAAGCTTTCTTT. Its translation: CASSYKGTEAFF.

This clone appeared once. CDR3 bases: TGCGCCAGCAGCCTAGCGACAGGGTCGTTTAGGGAGCAGTACTTC. Protein: CASSLATGSFREQYF. This chain uses TRBV4-1 with TRBJ2-7; 7 bases agree with TRBD1. The V segment lost 4 bases and the J segment 7 bases; nucleotides outside the gene matches: 13. CDR1 is MGHRA, CDR2 YSYEKL, per germline. The CDR3 extends over 15 amino acids.

This sequence joins TRBV5-1 and TRBJ1-6; no clear D. Deletions cut 0 bases from V and 4 bases from J, with 8 bases between. Germline CDR1 and CDR2: SGHRS and YFSETQ. CDR3 length equals 15 residues. The CDR3 nucleotides read TGCGCCAGCAGCTTGGGCGTTGAATATAATTCACCCCTCCACTTT. Translating gives CASSLGVEYNSPLHF. Combining the CDR3 with reference TRBV5-1 and TRBJ1-6 gives the whole variable domain KAGVTQTPRYLIKTRGQQVTLSCSPISGHRSVSWYQQTPGQGLQFLFEYFSETQRNKGNFPGRFSGRQFSNSRSEMNVSTLELGDSALYLCASSLGVEYNSPLHFGNGTRLTVT.

The rearrangement links TRBV6-1 to TRBJ1-5, with 8 bases identical to TRBD1. Germline CDR1 is MNHNS and CDR2 is SASEGT. The CDR3 has 13 amino acids. Here the CDR3 DNA reads TGTGCTGCGGACAGGGATGGCAATCAGCCCCAGCATTTT. Residues: CAADRDGNQPQHF.